This T cell receptor (beta chain) was sequenced for a study of control samples from healthy donors and cancer patients. The data were produced by immunoSEQ multiplex PCR, yet TCRdb's version contains in-frame clones alone and is incomplete. Counted here are about 75,000 clones, 94% occurring once; the ten biggest clones make up 6.2%. V gave up 10 bases and J gave up 1 base, with 19 bases separating them. Germline V gene data show CDR1 as MNHEY and CDR2 as SVGAGI. The CDR3 length is 15 residues. The clonotype comes from a woman aged 40-49 years in good health. This chain links TRBV6-5 with TRBJ2-5; the D gene is possibly TRBD2 (6 bases). What was sequenced was blood. CDR3 nucleotides: TGTGCCATCGACGACCCTAATAGCGGCCAAGAGACCCAGTACTTC. This translates into CAIDDPNSGQETQYF.